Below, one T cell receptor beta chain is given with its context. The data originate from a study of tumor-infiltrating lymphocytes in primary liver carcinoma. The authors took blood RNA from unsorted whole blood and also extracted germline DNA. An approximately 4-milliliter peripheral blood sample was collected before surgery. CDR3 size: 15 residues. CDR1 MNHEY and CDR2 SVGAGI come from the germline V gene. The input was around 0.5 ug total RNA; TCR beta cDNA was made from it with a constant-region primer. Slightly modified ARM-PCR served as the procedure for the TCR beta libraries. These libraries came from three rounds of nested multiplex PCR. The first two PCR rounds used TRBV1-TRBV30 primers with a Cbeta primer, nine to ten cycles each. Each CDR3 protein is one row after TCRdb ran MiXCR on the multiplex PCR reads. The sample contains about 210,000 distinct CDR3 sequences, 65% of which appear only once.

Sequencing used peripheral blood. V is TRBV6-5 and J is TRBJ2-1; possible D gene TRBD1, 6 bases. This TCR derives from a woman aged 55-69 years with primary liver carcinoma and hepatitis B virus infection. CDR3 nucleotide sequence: TGTGCTAGCTGTCCCGGACAGCCGACCTACAATGAGCAGTTCTTC. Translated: CASCPGQPTYNEQFF.